The TCR beta chain under discussion was sequenced for a study of control samples from healthy donors and cancer patients. The method was immunoSEQ multiplex PCR; TCRdb's version includes in-frame clones alone and lacks a portion of them. The repertoire holds over 150,000 clones, with around 96% as singletons. This clonotype was sampled from a woman aged 25-40 years in good health. The specimen sequenced was blood.

CDR3: CASTPGGSPGSPLHF. The CDR3 DNA reads TGTGCCAGTACCCCTGGGGGGTCCCCGGGTTCACCCCTCCACTTT. The V and J genes are TRBV28 and TRBJ1-6; D is perhaps TRBD1 (5 bases). Trimming took 9 bases from V and 9 from J, leaving 21 bases between them. CDR3 length: 15 amino acids. Germline assignment: CDR1 MDHEN and CDR2 SYDVKM.